The 8 T cell receptor beta chains below all came from one sample that was sequenced in a study of T-cell memory formation after mild COVID-19. TCRdb itself ran the 5' RACE reads through MiXCR, one entry per CDR3 protein. The table includes 200,000 to 250,000 distinct CDR3 sequences, roughly 9.4% detected once. The sequenced material came from PBMCs or a T cell subset sorted from them (not recorded which). The receptor source for this set is a man aged 18 to 35 who had mild COVID-19 (a few samples of this study predate the infection). Cell type and time point are not known.

The chain couples TRBV7-2 to TRBJ2-3; 8 bases fit TRBD2. The ends lost 5 bases at V and 4 bases at J; junction bases unmatched: 11. The CDR3 has 16 residues. Germline V gene data show CDR1 as SGHTA and CDR2 as FQGNSA. The CDR3 is CASSLGVAGLSDTQYF. CDR3 DNA: TGTGCCAGCAGCCTCGGGGTAGCGGGGCTGTCAGATACGCAGTATTTT. The variable domain in full, with the rest retrieved from reference TRBV7-2 and TRBJ2-3, is GAGVSQSPSNKVTEKGKDVELRCDPISGHTALYWYRQSLGQGLEFLIYFQGNSAPDKSGLPSDRFSAERTGGSVSTLTIQRTQQEDSAVYLCASSLGVAGLSDTQYFGPGTRLTVL.

The chain joins TRBV5-1 to TRBJ1-1; D is possibly TRBD1 (5 bases). V lost 4 bases, J lost 7 bases, and 14 bases lay in between. CDR1 and CDR2 from the germline V gene are SGHRS and YFSETQ. This CDR3 has 13 amino acids. The CDR3 DNA is TGCGCCAGCAGCCAACTGGGGACCTTTGAAGCTTTCTTT. Translated, it gives CASSQLGTFEAFF.

The rearrangement joins TRBV7-2 to TRBJ1-3; perhaps TRBD1 as D (6 bases). The CDR3 covers 15 residues. V was pared by 1 base and J by 4 bases, with 11 bases between. Germline assignment: CDR1 SGHTA and CDR2 FQGNSA. The CDR3 reads CASSLGGLEGNTIYF. Here the CDR3 DNA reads TGTGCCAGCAGCTTAGGGGGGCTGGAGGGAAACACCATATATTTT.

This clonotype was found a few times. The rearrangement uses TRBV20-1 and TRBJ2-7; 12 bases fit TRBD2. The CDR3 is 15 residues long. V was pared by 3 bases and J by 6 bases, with 9 bases of the junction left unmatched. The V gene's germline CDR1 is DFQATT and CDR2 SNEGSKA (reference sequence). In DNA, the CDR3 is TGCAGTGCTAGGGAAGGACTAGCGGGGTCACCCGAGCAGTACGTC. Its translation: CSAREGLAGSPEQYV.

This chain links TRBV12-3 or TRBV12-4 with TRBJ2-6, with D unclear. The CDR3 is 14 amino acids. The ends were cut back, 5 bases at V and 0 bases at J, with 5 bases in the middle. The CDR3 DNA sequence: TGTGCCAGCAGTCCCTTCTCTGGGGCCAACGTCCTGACTTTC. It specifies CASSPFSGANVLTF.

This clonotype was seen a few times. The CDR3 DNA is TGCGCCAGCAGCCCACAGCCGTACAATGAGCAGTTCTTC. The encoded protein is CASSPQPYNEQFF. The chain uses TRBV4-3 and TRBJ2-1, with D hard to call. Germline V gene data show CDR1 as LGHNA and CDR2 as YSLEER. Trimming stripped 4 bases from V and 4 bases from J, with 8 bases between. The CDR3 is 13 amino acids.

The chain recombines TRBV5-1 with TRBJ2-1, with D tentatively TRBD2 (6 bases). The V end lost 4 bases, the J end lost 7 bases, and 18 bases lay between the germline ends. The CDR3 has 15 residues. Germline loops: CDR1 SGHRS, CDR2 YFSETQ. The CDR3 loop is CASSPTLEAGNEQFF. CDR3 bases: TGCGCCAGCAGCCCCACCCTGGAGGCGGGAAATGAGCAGTTCTTC.

Many counts were recorded for this clonotype. This chain uses TRBV7-2 with TRBJ2-5; 8 bases are shared with TRBD1. CDR1 is SGHTA, CDR2 FQGNSA, per germline. J gave up 5 bases and V 4 bases, and 9 bases lay outside the gene matches. CDR3 length: 15 residues. The CDR3 sequence: CASSSRTGTYETQYF. CDR3 in DNA: TGTGCCAGCAGCTCCAGGACAGGGACGTACGAGACCCAGTACTTC.